Sequencing of this T cell receptor (beta chain) was carried out in a study of blood T cells in healthy people across ages. Study observations and caveats: Diversity figures derived from one million T cells were judged to underestimate the true value. More naive CD4+ cells and higher diversity were found in long-lived than in aged donors.

This clonotype showed up just a few times. The antigen remains undetermined. V lost 4 bases, J lost 6 bases, and 6 bases stayed unmatched. CDR1 is MNHEY, CDR2 SMNVEV, per germline (reference sequence). The CDR3 contains 15 residues. Using a J-beta primer mix together with a sample-barcoded 5' primer, a second PCR was run for roughly 6 to 12 cycles. Sequencing recovered at least 3 million CDR3-containing paired-end reads from each sample. TCRdb called the 5' RACE reads again in MiXCR, with one record for every CDR3 protein. The profile shows approximately 790,000 distinct CDR3 sequences, under 80% of them singletons.

The sequence derives from a man between 25 and 39 years old in good health. The chain links TRBV27 to TRBJ2-5, with 12 bases fitting TRBD2. The sequencing input was blood. Here the CDR3 DNA reads TGTGCCAGCAGTTCCGGGACTAGCGGGTTACAGACCCAGTACTTC. Protein product: CASSSGTSGLQTQYF.